Listed below are T cell receptor beta chains from one sample, sequenced in a study of T-cell memory formation after mild COVID-19. TCRdb recomputed calls from the 5' RACE reads with MiXCR, one row per CDR3 protein. The sample yields tens of thousands of distinct CDR3 sequences, about 14% seen once. What was sequenced was PBMCs or a T cell subset sorted from them (not recorded which). Source of these receptors: a man in his late teens or twenties who had mild COVID-19 (a few samples of this study predate the infection). Cell type and time point are not known. CDR3s include the opening cysteine and the closing phenylalanine or tryptophan. The D gene is left open where the match is weak. Clone size appears in some rows only: once, few, many, or a class for an expanded clone.

clone_size d_call j_call v_call cdr3_length cdr3_aa cdr3_nt
many . TRBJ1-1 TRBV5-1 13 CASSFRKNTEAFF TGCGCCAGCAGCTTCAGGAAGAACACTGAAGCTTTCTTT
few TRBD2 TRBJ2-7 TRBV12-3/TRBV12-4 15 CASSFPGGGGYEQYF TGTGCCAGCAGTTTCCCCGGCGGGGGAGGCTACGAGCAGTACTTC
. TRBD1 TRBJ2-1 TRBV6-1 15 CASRRTGVPDNEQFF TGTGCCAGCAGAAGGACAGGGGTGCCGGACAATGAGCAGTTCTTC
. TRBD2 TRBJ2-3 TRBV20-1 15 CSARAGGGSTDKQYF TGCAGTGCTAGAGCGGGCGGGGGGAGCACAGATAAGCAGTATTTT
. . TRBJ2-3 TRBV5-1 16 CASSQTGTGRSDTQYF TGCGCCAGCAGCCAAACCGGGACGGGACGTTCGGATACGCAGTATTTT
few TRBD2 TRBJ2-1 TRBV6-5 17 CASSPGLAGPSWDEQFF TGTGCCAGCAGTCCCGGACTAGCGGGGCCCTCGTGGGATGAGCAGTTCTTC
few . TRBJ1-3 TRBV7-9 15 CASRDSPDSGNTIYF TGTGCCAGCAGGGACAGCCCGGACTCTGGAAACACCATATATTTT
. . TRBJ2-1 TRBV27 14 CASSPTRLYNEQFF TGTGCCAGCAGTCCGACACGCCTTTACAATGAGCAGTTCTTC
many TRBD1 TRBJ2-7 TRBV7-9 15 CASSAGQGWFDEQYF TGTGCCAGCAGCGCGGGACAGGGGTGGTTCGACGAGCAGTACTTC
few TRBD1 TRBJ2-1 TRBV7-8 14 CASSPRQGNNEQFF TGTGCCAGCAGCCCTCGACAGGGAAACAATGAGCAGTTCTTC
few TRBD2 TRBJ2-3 TRBV7-2 15 CASSYSGLSTDTQYF TGTGCCAGCAGCTATAGCGGGTTAAGCACAGATACGCAGTATTTT
few . TRBJ1-1 TRBV20-1 13 CSARSSRDTEAFF TGCAGTGCTAGATCGTCCAGAGACACTGAAGCTTTCTTT
few . TRBJ2-1 TRBV6-2/TRBV6-3 15 CASSYESTGYNEQFF TGTGCCAGCAGTTACGAGAGCACGGGCTACAATGAGCAGTTCTTC
few . TRBJ1-1 TRBV4-2 14 CASSQEGVNTEAFF TGTGCCAGCAGCCAAGAGGGAGTGAACACTGAAGCTTTCTTT
few . TRBJ2-5 TRBV7-7 11 CASIKEGTQYF TGTGCTAGCATCAAGGAGGGGACCCAGTACTTC
few TRBD2 TRBJ2-5 TRBV7-9 16 CASSFEAGGLGETQYF TGTGCCAGCAGCTTTGAAGCGGGGGGGCTGGGGGAGACCCAGTACTTC
. TRBD1 TRBJ2-2 TRBV5-5 15 CASSSPGQHTGELFF TGTGCCAGCAGCTCGCCGGGACAGCACACCGGGGAGCTGTTTTTT
many . TRBJ1-1 TRBV4-1 16 CASSQDAGNMNTEAFF TGCGCCAGCAGCCAAGACGCAGGCAACATGAACACTGAAGCTTTCTTT
many TRBD1 TRBJ2-1 TRBV7-8 17 CASSHDRARSSYNEQFF TGTGCCAGCAGCCACGACAGGGCCCGCAGCTCCTACAATGAGCAGTTCTTC
many TRBD1 TRBJ1-1 TRBV9 15 CASSPARDRDTEAFF TGTGCCAGCAGCCCGGCCCGGGACAGGGACACTGAAGCTTTCTTT
. TRBD1 TRBJ2-3 TRBV14 15 CASSQGQGTADTQYF TGTGCCAGCAGCCAGGGACAGGGTACCGCAGATACGCAGTATTTT
. . TRBJ2-7 TRBV5-6 13 CASSLYLGGEQYF TGTGCCAGCAGCCTCTACCTGGGGGGCGAGCAGTACTTC
. . TRBJ1-2 TRBV29-1 14 CSVRDASVNYGYTF TGCAGCGTCCGAGACGCGAGTGTTAACTATGGCTACACCTTC
few . TRBJ2-1 TRBV7-9 15 CASSIQDTLSNEQFF TGTGCCAGCAGCATCCAGGATACCCTATCCAATGAGCAGTTCTTC
. . TRBJ2-7 TRBV27 13 CASSLLISYEQYF TGTGCCAGCAGCCTCCTTATTAGCTACGAGCAGTACTTC
few . TRBJ2-3 TRBV27 13 CASSFQYTDTQYF TGTGCCAGCAGTTTCCAGTACACAGATACGCAGTATTTT
. TRBD1 TRBJ2-3 TRBV9 17 CASDGELDRGWADTQYF TGTGCCAGCGATGGTGAATTGGACAGGGGGTGGGCAGATACGCAGTATTTT
. . TRBJ1-2 TRBV4-1 16 CASSHGPAGANYGYTF TGCGCCAGCAGCCACGGGCCTGCTGGGGCTAACTATGGCTACACCTTC
. . TRBJ2-5 TRBV15 15 CATSRDLGGGETQYF TGTGCCACCAGCAGAGATCTTGGGGGTGGTGAGACCCAGTACTTC
. . TRBJ2-3 TRBV30 15 CAWSLRDISTDTQYF TGTGCCTGGAGTCTCCGGGACATTAGCACAGATACGCAGTATTTT
. . TRBJ1-1 TRBV19 13 CASIGVGVTEAYF TGTGCCAGTATTGGTGTGGGTGTGACTGAAGCTTACTTT
many . TRBJ2-7 TRBV20-1 14 CSARRPGTDYEQYF TGCAGTGCTAGACGACCCGGGACCGACTACGAGCAGTACTTC
many TRBD1 TRBJ2-7 TRBV6-1 18 CASSEAPMTGSLYYEQYF TGTGCCAGCAGTGAAGCACCCATGACAGGGTCCCTATACTACGAGCAGTACTTC
few TRBD2 TRBJ2-7 TRBV4-1 14 CASSPLGGDLEQYF TGCGCCAGCAGCCCCCTGGGGGGGGACCTCGAGCAGTACTTC
. . TRBJ2-2 TRBV2 12 CASIEGTGELFF TGTGCCAGCATCGAGGGCACCGGGGAGCTGTTTTTT
few . TRBJ2-1 TRBV7-6 15 CASSLGPGPGNEQFF TGTGCCAGCAGCTTAGGGCCGGGGCCGGGGAATGAGCAGTTCTTC
. . TRBJ1-2 TRBV6-5 14 CASSYGETPSGYTF TGTGCCAGCAGTTACGGAGAGACCCCAAGTGGCTACACCTTC
few . TRBJ2-2 TRBV6-2/TRBV6-3 14 CASSPQVDTGELFF TGTGCCAGCAGTCCACAGGTCGACACCGGGGAGCTGTTTTTT
few . TRBJ2-5 TRBV11-2 17 CASSRETWRTHQETQYF TGTGCCAGCAGCCGTGAGACTTGGAGGACTCATCAAGAGACCCAGTACTTC
. . TRBJ1-1 TRBV2 13 CASTKTENTEAFF TGTGCCAGCACCAAGACGGAGAACACTGAAGCTTTCTTT